The 8 T cell receptor beta chains listed next were all sequenced from one sample in a study of CD8+ T cells in alopecia areata. Once RNA had been extracted, it was reverse transcribed into cDNA to act as the sequencing template. Measured with immunoSEQ multiplex PCR; TCRdb has only the in-frame clones, and not every one. The sample yields around 190,000 clones, 60% to 70% seen once. Treatment in this sample: oral pan-JAK inhibitor, 5-10 mg twice daily. The sample consisted of CD4+ T cells sorted from blood, taken at week 4, from a patient treated with tofacitinib. Receptors were obtained from a human donor with alopecia areata.

The rearrangement joins TRBV13 to TRBJ2-5; D not certain. The V end was cut by 3 bases, the J end by 13 bases, with 15 bases between. This CDR3 spans 12 amino acids. The germline gives CDR1 PRHDT, CDR2 FYEKMQ (reference sequence). DNA for the CDR3: TGTGCCAGCAGCTTGCTCCGGAACCCCCCGTACTTC. This translates into CASSLLRNPPYF.

This clone was seen only once. The rearrangement uses TRBV7-3 and TRBJ2-7; D might be TRBD2 (6 bases). V lost 5 bases and J 3 bases, leaving 11 bases between the germline ends. The CDR3 is 13 residues long. Germline CDR1 and CDR2: SGHTA and FQGTGA. CDR3 region: CASSRDSNYEQYF. The CDR3 coding sequence is TGTGCCAGCAGCCGGGACTCCAACTACGAGCAGTACTTC.

The chain is built from TRBV19 and TRBJ2-1, with TRBD2 matching 7 bases. This CDR3 has 17 residues. The V segment lost 4 bases and the J segment 3 bases; nucleotides outside the gene matches: 12. In germline, CDR1 is LNHDA, CDR2 SQIVND (reference sequence). CDR3 region: CASSTHGLGTRYNEQFF. In DNA form, the CDR3 reads TGTGCCAGTAGTACTCATGGACTAGGAACTCGCTACAATGAGCAGTTCTTC.

The rearrangement joins TRBV6-6 to TRBJ2-3, with 9 positions matching TRBD2. The CDR3 consists of 14 residues. CDR1 and CDR2 (germline): MNHNY, SVGAGI (reference sequence). V lost 5 bases and J lost 1; bases outside the gene matches: 1. CDR3 sequence: CASSRTSGTDTQYF. The CDR3 DNA sequence: TGTGCCAGCAGTCGGACTAGCGGCACAGATACGCAGTATTTT.

The chain joins TRBV27 to TRBJ2-6; D is unresolved. Germline CDR1 reads MNHEY; CDR2 reads SMNVEV (reference sequence). CDR3 length equals 18 residues. V lost 7 bases and J 4 bases, leaving 23 bases between the germline ends. The DNA for the CDR3 is TGTGCCAGCACCTTTTGGGATGCGGCACGGCCCGGGGCCAACGTCCTGACTTTC. It encodes CASTFWDAARPGANVLTF.

DNA of the CDR3: TGTGCCAGCTCACCTTTTCTACGCCACGACTCAATGAACACTGAAGCTTTCTTT. Translating gives CASSPFLRHDSMNTEAFF. This chain joins TRBV18 and TRBJ1-1; D remains unclear. Germline V lookup: CDR1 KGHSH, CDR2 LQKENI. The CDR3 loop spans 18 amino acids. The V gene lost 3 bases and the J gene lost 0 bases, with 20 bases spanning the gap. Complete variable domain (other parts from reference TRBV18 and TRBJ1-1): NAGVMQNPRHLVRRRGQEARLRCSPMKGHSHVYWYRQLPEEGLKFMVYLQKENIIDESGMPKERFSAEFPKEGPSILRIQQVVRGDSAAYFCASSPFLRHDSMNTEAFFGQGTRLTVV.

This clone was picked up a small number of times. The rearrangement uses TRBV7-2 and TRBJ2-2, with TRBD2 as a possible D gene (6 bases). CDR1 SGHTA and CDR2 FQGNSA come from the germline V gene. V was pared by 6 bases and J by 2 bases, with 13 bases between. The CDR3 runs to 15 residues. The CDR3 DNA reads TGTGCCAGCAGGGCCCTGGGAGGAAACACCGGGGAGCTGTTTTTT. Translated, it gives CASRALGGNTGELFF. The whole variable domain, remainder taken from reference TRBV7-2 and TRBJ2-2, is GAGVSQSPSNKVTEKGKDVELRCDPISGHTALYWYRQSLGQGLEFLIYFQGNSAPDKSGLPSDRFSAERTGGSVSTLTIQRTQQEDSAVYLCASRALGGNTGELFFGEGSRLTVL.

This clone has only a few counts. The V and J genes are TRBV21-1 and TRBJ2-1; no check of the table's D call, TRBD1, against the DNA was made. TRBV21-1 corresponds to a pseudogene. This CDR3 has 15 residues. CDR3 sequence reads: CASSTDRGLMSEQFF. The CDR3 DNA sequence: TGTGCCAGCAGCACCGACAGGGGGCTGATGAGTGAGCAGTTCTTC.